This T cell receptor beta chain is from a study of cytomegalovirus exposure and HLA in healthy donors (dated by TCRdb to about 2017). Broadly, across the study: According to a later analysis, the roughly 120 validation repertoires were produced on the same platform as the roughly 600 repertoires of the first cohort. The study aimed to test whether cataloging public T cell receptors could reveal signatures of past pathogen exposure. Besides the first cohort of some 670 subjects, a separate validation cohort made up of roughly 120 different subjects was used. To predict cytomegalovirus infection status, the study brought together high-throughput TCR immunosequencing, statistical association of individual TCRs with disease status, and machine learning.

The germline V gene specifies SGHTA as CDR1 and FQGNSA as CDR2. From its cysteine to its phenylalanine, the CDR3 spans 15 amino acids. Only CDR3 DNA remains: 45 bases, in frame from the first base. Trimming leaves V shorter by 5 bases and J shorter by 5 bases, with the junction holding 4 bases beyond the gene matches. About this clone: The antigen this receptor binds is unknown. The sample holds no much larger clone one base away, and base qualities are not on file.

Study-wide findings and limitations: A later analysis lacked HLA typing for the validation cohort, so it scored co-occurrence in that cohort across all 120 repertoires. The study gave a list of 150 to 200 TCR beta chains associated with cytomegalovirus. The classifier was reported to diagnose cytomegalovirus status with high specificity and sensitivity in both the original and validation cohorts. According to the authors, the approach could potentially be generalized to other disease states and immunological phenotypes. Most TCR sequences were observed very rarely across donors, whereas some public TCRs were present in many individuals. In a later analysis, TCRs clustered in the first cohort were found to also tend to co-occur in the 130 or so validation repertoires, with 94% of cluster scores above 0. Three of the identified cytomegalovirus-associated TCR beta chains were confirmed in vitro to be specific for cytomegalovirus antigens.

Separate from the roughly 650-subject first cohort, the validation cohort of 120 subjects was the group to which the donors belonged. The protocol used for the library was the immunoSEQ multiplex PCR assay. The study's own analysis went as follows. A statistical classification framework was developed to diagnose cytomegalovirus status using the catalog of TCR beta chain sequences. In TCRdb, the immuneACCESS table is reduced to in-frame sequences with V and J assigned. These tables do not hold every clone; where another copy was compared, an unresolved V gene accounts for under half, and the others remain unexplained. The V and J calls and clone size were taken over from that table, and D and trimming were inferred from the DNA. The sample includes roughly 330,000 clones, with roughly 87% observed a single time. Of the sample, approximately 1% is held by the ten largest clones.

The V gene is TRBV7-2 and the J gene is TRBJ1-6; the central 9 bases match TRBD1. The sample taken for sequencing was PBMCs. This sequence originates from a woman younger than 45 in good health and CMV-seropositive. The nucleotide sequence reads as follows: TGTGCCAGCAGCCCACAGGGGGCCAATAATTCACCCCTCCACTTT. Its protein product is CASSPQGANNSPLHF.